This passage covers 28 T cell receptor beta chains from one sample sequenced in a study of cytomegalovirus exposure and HLA in healthy donors. Assay: immunoSEQ multiplex PCR; the TCRdb copy retains only in-frame clones and omits some. The data contain approximately 200,000 clones, approximately 80% of them singletons. Sequencing was performed on PBMCs. These receptors were obtained from a man between 18 and 35 years old in good health and CMV-seropositive.

J is TRBJ2-1 and V is TRBV29-1; 10 nucleotides line up with TRBD1. The CDR3 is 14 amino acids. The germline gives CDR1 SQVTM, CDR2 ANQGSEA. V shed 5 bases, J shed 1 base, and the junction held 2 bases outside the gene matches. Here the CDR3 DNA reads TGCAGCGTTCGACAGGGGGCTTCCTACAATGAGCAGTTCTTC. Residues: CSVRQGASYNEQFF.

The chain carries TRBV2 and TRBJ2-7; TRBD2 might be the D (6 bases). With 8 bases removed from V and 2 bases from J, the gap between germline ends came to 16 bases. Germline assignment: CDR1 SNHLY and CDR2 FYNNEI. The CDR3 totals 14 residues. CDR3 nucleotides: TGTGCCAGCTCGAAGCGGAGGGGAGCCTACGAGCAGTACTTC. This translates into CASSKRRGAYEQYF.

V usage is TRBV6-5 and J usage is TRBJ1-1; 7 positions match TRBD1. This CDR3 comprises 15 residues. J lost 4 bases, V lost 2 bases, and 7 bases had no gene match. From germline, CDR1 is MNHEY and CDR2 SVGAGI. CDR3 bases: TGTGCCAGCAGTTACCACCAACAGGGGAGCACTGAAGCTTTCTTT. Translating it yields CASSYHQQGSTEAFF.

The V and J genes are TRBV9 and TRBJ1-3; possible D gene TRBD1, 6 bases. In germline, CDR1 is SGDLS, CDR2 YYNGEE. The CDR3 totals 15 residues. V lost 0 bases and J 4 bases, leaving 11 bases between the germline ends. CDR3 region: CASSVVGGLGNTIYF. CDR3 nucleotide sequence: TGTGCCAGCAGCGTAGTCGGGGGGCTGGGAAACACCATATATTTT.

There are many counts of this clone. This rearrangement joins TRBV7-2 to TRBJ2-5, with 7 bases fitting TRBD2. CDR1 SGHTA and CDR2 FQGNSA come from the germline V gene. The CDR3 totals 14 residues. V shed 5 bases, J shed 5 bases, and the junction held 8 bases outside the gene matches. In DNA, the CDR3 is TGTGCCAGCAGCCCCGGACTAGATGGGGAGACCCAGTACTTC. Translation gives CASSPGLDGETQYF.

The chain is built from TRBV6-6 and TRBJ2-1; no reliable D call. Trimming removed 6 bases at V and 4 bases at J, with 10 bases between. This CDR3 has 13 residues. Germline V gene sequence: CDR1 MNHNY, CDR2 SVGAGI (reference sequence). This CDR3 reads CASSLLQYNEQFF. DNA of the CDR3: TGTGCCAGCAGCCTCCTGCAGTACAATGAGCAGTTCTTC.

The chain carries TRBV15 and TRBJ1-5; D is ambiguous. CDR1 and CDR2 from the germline V gene are LNHNV and YYDKDF (reference sequence). There are 15 residues in the CDR3. V was cut by 0 bases and J by 4 bases, with 10 bases left in between. The DNA of the CDR3 is TGTGCCACCAGCAGAGATGCAGTTTCGAATCAGCCCCAGCATTTT. It specifies CATSRDAVSNQPQHF.

This clone was recorded a few times. V is TRBV30 and J is TRBJ2-5; 9 bases are a match to TRBD2. The junction had 0 bases not matched to a gene; V was cut back by 2 bases and J by 2 bases. This CDR3 has 13 residues. Germline assignment: CDR1 GTSNPN and CDR2 SVGIG (reference sequence). The CDR3 sequence: CAWSLAGQETQYF. The CDR3 DNA reads as TGTGCCTGGAGTCTAGCGGGACAAGAGACCCAGTACTTC.

The genes are TRBV25-1 and TRBJ2-3, with 8 bases matching TRBD2. The CDR3 is 14 residues long. J was trimmed by 4 bases and V by 10 bases; bases with no gene match: 10. Germline CDR1 reads MGHDK; CDR2 reads SYGVNS. The CDR3 is CAIGGLDAADTQYF. CDR3 sequence (DNA): TGTGCCATCGGGGGACTAGATGCTGCAGATACGCAGTATTTT.

About this clone itself: One end of the junction fails to match germline, which may point to a read error. DNA of the CDR3: TGTGCCAGTAGTATGTCCGGGCCTGGGGAGCGGTACTTC. This codes for CASSMSGPGERYF. The chain employs TRBV19 and TRBJ2-7, with a possible D match to TRBD2 (5 bases). Germline CDR1 and CDR2: LNHDA and SQIVND (reference sequence). There are 13 residues in the CDR3.

The chain employs TRBV6-4 and TRBJ2-3, with D unclear. The ends were cut back, 4 bases at V and 5 bases at J, with 10 bases in the middle. CDR3 length equals 13 residues. In germline, CDR1 is MRHNA, CDR2 SNTAGT. CDR3 sequence reads: CASSVNSLDTQYF. In DNA form, the CDR3 reads TGTGCCAGCAGTGTAAATTCGTTAGATACGCAGTATTTT.

A single count supports this clone. The genes are TRBV5-1 and TRBJ2-3; 9 nucleotides align to TRBD2. Trimming took 4 bases from V and 4 from J; bases not matched to a gene: 7. Germline assignment: CDR1 SGHRS and CDR2 YFSETQ. The CDR3 is made up of 15 amino acids. The CDR3 loop reads CASSTYSGSPDTQYF. CDR3 sequence (DNA): TGCGCCAGCAGCACGTATAGCGGGAGCCCAGATACGCAGTATTTT.

This clone has just a few counts. This chain uses TRBV9 with TRBJ2-6; D is uncertain. V was pared by 5 bases and J by 0 bases, with 6 bases between. Germline assignment: CDR1 SGDLS and CDR2 YYNGEE. The CDR3 sequence is 14 residues long. The CDR3 here is CASSDNSGANVLTF. The CDR3 coding sequence is TGTGCCAGCAGTGACAACTCTGGGGCCAACGTCCTGACTTTC.

In its sample, this clone was seen a few times. The chain recombines TRBV5-1 with TRBJ1-1; no reliable D call. Per the germline V gene, CDR1 is SGHRS and CDR2 is YFSETQ. V shed 4 bases and J shed 0 bases, with 16 bases lying between them. The CDR3 loop spans 16 amino acids. The CDR3 DNA follows: TGCGCCAGCAGCCCGCTGCCGCAAAGCATGAACACTGAAGCTTTCTTT. It specifies CASSPLPQSMNTEAFF.

The gene calls are TRBV28 and TRBJ1-5; TRBD1 aligns across 11 bases. The CDR3 has 19 residues. Trimming at V came to 3 bases and at J to 0 bases, leaving 10 bases not matched to a gene. Germline values: CDR1 MDHEN, CDR2 SYDVKM. Written as DNA, the CDR3 is TGTGCCAGCAGTTTCCCCCGGGACAGGGGGTTCTATAGCAATCAGCCCCAGCATTTT. Translated: CASSFPRDRGFYSNQPQHF.

The rearrangement uses TRBV2 and TRBJ2-2; the match to TRBD2 covers 7 bases. The CDR3 has 15 residues. Germline V gives CDR1 SNHLY, CDR2 FYNNEI. V trimming: 4 bases; J trimming: 8 bases; junction bases outside the gene matches: 10. The CDR3 nucleotides read TGTGCCAGCAGTGCGCGACTAGCCGGGACGGGGGAGCTGTTTTTT. This translates into CASSARLAGTGELFF.

The genes are TRBV19 and TRBJ1-5; D ambiguous. The CDR3 spans 14 residues. Germline loops: CDR1 LNHDA, CDR2 SQIVND (reference sequence). The germline V and J ends were trimmed by 4 bases and 2 bases, with 9 bases remaining between them. The DNA of the CDR3 is TGTGCCAGTAGTACCGGGGTTGGCAATCAGCCCCAGCATTTT. Protein sequence: CASSTGVGNQPQHF.

The chain has TRBV7-3 and TRBJ2-3, with D maybe TRBD2 (6 bases). V gave up 0 bases and J gave up 7 bases, with 17 bases separating them. In germline, CDR1 is SGHTA, CDR2 FQGTGA. The CDR3 extends over 16 amino acids. CDR3 bases: TGTGCCAGCAGCTTAACGCCCGGGTCTGGCGGGAATACGCAGTATTTT. Its translation is CASSLTPGSGGNTQYF.

This chain uses TRBV4-2 with TRBJ2-3; perhaps TRBD2 as D (6 bases). The CDR3 loop spans 16 amino acids. With 4 bases removed from V and 6 bases from J, the gap between germline ends came to 20 bases. CDR1 is LGHNA and CDR2 is YNFKEQ in the germline V gene. The CDR3, as DNA: TGTGCCAGCAGCCCACGCCCCGAGGTTCGGGGGGATACGCAGTATTTT. Its protein product is CASSPRPEVRGDTQYF.

J is TRBJ2-7 and V is TRBV27; D is possibly TRBD2 (6 bases). Germline V CDR1 and CDR2: MNHEY, SMNVEV (reference sequence). Trimming removed 2 bases at V and 3 bases at J, with 8 bases between. The CDR3 runs 13 residues. In DNA, the CDR3 is TGTGCCAGCAGTTTAATCGGGGGCTACGAGCAGTACTTC. Translated, it gives CASSLIGGYEQYF.

V gene TRBV5-1 combines with J gene TRBJ2-1; 8 bases fit TRBD2. Germline V gene data show CDR1 as SGHRS and CDR2 as YFSETQ. The J segment lost 6 bases and the V segment lost 3 bases, leaving 11 bases of the junction unmatched. This CDR3 has 16 amino acids. CDR3 sequence: CASSSRGGSEGNEQFF. Here the CDR3 DNA reads TGCGCCAGCAGCTCCCGGGGGGGCTCGGAGGGCAATGAGCAGTTCTTC.

The V gene is TRBV7-2, the J gene TRBJ1-3; D is ambiguous. V was shortened by 7 bases and J by 3 bases, with 13 bases between the two germline ends. Germline V CDR1 and CDR2: SGHTA, FQGNSA. The CDR3 runs to 14 residues. The CDR3 reads CASTARRLGNTIYF. Here the CDR3 DNA reads TGTGCCAGCACCGCCCGGAGGCTTGGAAACACCATATATTTT. The full variable domain, in which reference TRBV7-2 and TRBJ1-3 provide the parts outside the CDR3, is GAGVSQSPSNKVTEKGKDVELRCDPISGHTALYWYRQSLGQGLEFLIYFQGNSAPDKSGLPSDRFSAERTGGSVSTLTIQRTQQEDSAVYLCASTARRLGNTIYFGEGSWLTVV.

The chain uses TRBV4-3 and TRBJ2-2, with 7 bases that match TRBD2. This CDR3 has 15 amino acids. The V gene's germline CDR1 is LGHNA and CDR2 YSLEER. V was clipped by 10 bases and J by 2 bases; unmatched bases: 10. The CDR3 here is CANSGGGRNTGELFF. DNA for the CDR3: TGCGCCAACTCCGGAGGCGGGAGAAACACCGGGGAGCTGTTTTTT.

The chain has TRBV18 and TRBJ2-7; maybe TRBD1 (6 bases). The CDR3 has 14 residues. V lost 2 bases and J lost 0, with 8 bases in between. The V gene's germline CDR1 is KGHSH and CDR2 LQKENI. CDR3 DNA sequence: TGTGCCAGCTCACCATCGGACAGCTCCTACGAGCAGTACTTC. This codes for CASSPSDSSYEQYF.

This sequence joins TRBV7-9 and TRBJ2-7; 11 bases line up with TRBD2. The CDR3 length is 15 residues. With 6 bases clipped from V and 1 base from J, the junction kept 5 bases outside the gene matches. CDR1 and CDR2 (germline): SEHNR, FQNEAQ (reference sequence). CDR3 sequence: CASSALAGGSYEQYF. CDR3 nucleotide sequence: TGTGCCAGCAGTGCCCTAGCGGGAGGATCCTACGAGCAGTACTTC.

The chain carries TRBV28 and TRBJ2-5; D is unresolved. CDR1 MDHEN and CDR2 SYDVKM come from the germline V gene. The CDR3 runs 13 residues. V dropped 3 bases and J dropped 7 bases, with 12 bases sitting between them. Here the CDR3 reads CASSFASARTQYF. CDR3 in DNA: TGTGCCAGCAGTTTTGCTAGTGCGAGGACCCAGTACTTC.

This chain joins TRBV9 and TRBJ2-1, with 9 bases fitting TRBD2. V lost 3 bases and J lost 5; bases outside the gene matches: 12. Looked up from germline, CDR1 is SGDLS and CDR2 is YYNGEE. The CDR3 contains 17 residues. The CDR3 nucleotides are TGTGCCAGCAGCGCTTCCTTTCCGGGACTAGCCGACAATGAGCAGTTCTTC. Protein: CASSASFPGLADNEQFF.

This chain uses TRBV12-5 with TRBJ1-1; TRBD1 matches at 7 bases. Unmatched junction bases numbered 11, after V lost 6 bases and J lost 4 bases. Looked up from germline, CDR1 is LGHNT and CDR2 is FRNRAP. The CDR3 consists of 15 residues. The CDR3 bases are TGTGCTAGTGGCGAACCAACAGGGGAAGTCACTGAAGCTTTCTTT. Its protein product is CASGEPTGEVTEAFF. Full variable domain (missing parts from reference TRBV12-5 and TRBJ1-1): DARVTQTPRHKVTEMGQEVTMRCQPILGHNTVFWYRQTMMQGLELLAYFRNRAPLDDSGMPKDRFSAEMPDATLATLKIQPSEPRDSAVYFCASGEPTGEVTEAFFGQGTRLTVV.